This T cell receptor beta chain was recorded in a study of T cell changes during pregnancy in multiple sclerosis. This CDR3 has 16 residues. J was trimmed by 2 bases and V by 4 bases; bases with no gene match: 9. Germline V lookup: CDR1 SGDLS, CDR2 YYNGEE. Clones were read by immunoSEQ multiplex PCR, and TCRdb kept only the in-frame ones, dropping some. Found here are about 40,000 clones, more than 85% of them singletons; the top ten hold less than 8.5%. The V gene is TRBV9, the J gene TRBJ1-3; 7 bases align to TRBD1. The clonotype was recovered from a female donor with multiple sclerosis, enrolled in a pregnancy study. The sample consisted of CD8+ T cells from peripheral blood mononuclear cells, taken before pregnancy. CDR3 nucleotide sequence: TGTGCCAGCAGCCCTTCAAGGGGGACAGCTGGAAACACCATATATTTT. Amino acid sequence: CASSPSRGTAGNTIYF.